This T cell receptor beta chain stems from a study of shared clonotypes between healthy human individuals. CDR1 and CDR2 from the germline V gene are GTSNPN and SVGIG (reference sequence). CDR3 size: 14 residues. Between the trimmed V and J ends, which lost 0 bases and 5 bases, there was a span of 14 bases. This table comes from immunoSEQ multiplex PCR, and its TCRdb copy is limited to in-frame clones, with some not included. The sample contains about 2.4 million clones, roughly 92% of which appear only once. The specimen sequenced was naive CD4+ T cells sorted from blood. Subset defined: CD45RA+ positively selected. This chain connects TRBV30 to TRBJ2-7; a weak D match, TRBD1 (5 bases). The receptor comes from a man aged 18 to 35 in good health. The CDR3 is CAWSVGLGPNEQYF. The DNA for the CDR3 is TGTGCCTGGAGTGTGGGCCTGGGGCCTAACGAGCAGTACTTC.